This T cell receptor (beta chain) was recovered during a study of blood T cells in healthy people across ages. Broader study findings: CMV status of donors was unknown, possibly confounding expanded clonotype changes.

Points on this clonotype: What it recognizes is unknown.

The use of a sample-barcoded 5' primer and a J-beta primer mix characterized a second PCR of roughly 6 to 11 cycles. MiXCR, applied by TCRdb to the 5' RACE reads, yields one record per CDR3 protein. The sample contains about 1,400,000 distinct CDR3 sequences, roughly 64% of which appear only once. V lost 2 bases to trimming and J lost 3 bases, with 11 bases between them. CDR1 and CDR2 from the germline V gene are MGHRA and YSYEKL. CDR3 size: 15 residues. What was sequenced was blood. The chain is built from TRBV4-1 and TRBJ2-1; D uncertain. The receptor was isolated from a man between 18 and 29 years old in good health. The CDR3 reads CASSQNGRGYNEQFF. CDR3 DNA sequence: TGCGCCAGCAGCCAAAACGGGCGTGGCTACAATGAGCAGTTCTTC.